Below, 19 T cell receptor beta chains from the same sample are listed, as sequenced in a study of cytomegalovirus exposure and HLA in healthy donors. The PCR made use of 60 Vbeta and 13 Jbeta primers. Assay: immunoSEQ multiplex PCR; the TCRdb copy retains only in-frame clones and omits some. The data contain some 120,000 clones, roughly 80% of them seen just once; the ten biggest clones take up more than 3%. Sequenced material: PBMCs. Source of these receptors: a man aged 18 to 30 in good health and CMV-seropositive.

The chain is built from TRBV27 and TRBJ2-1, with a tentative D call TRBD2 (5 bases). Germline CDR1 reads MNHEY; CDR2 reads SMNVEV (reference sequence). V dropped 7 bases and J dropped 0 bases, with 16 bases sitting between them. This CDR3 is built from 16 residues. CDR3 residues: CASKPQVGSSYNEQFF. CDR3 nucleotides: TGTGCCAGCAAGCCTCAAGTGGGGAGCTCCTACAATGAGCAGTTCTTC.

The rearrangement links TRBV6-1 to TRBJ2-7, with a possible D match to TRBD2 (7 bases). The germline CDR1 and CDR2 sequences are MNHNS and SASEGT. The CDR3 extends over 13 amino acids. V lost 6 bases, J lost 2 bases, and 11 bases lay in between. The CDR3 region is CASSGGLPYEQYF. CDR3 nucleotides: TGTGCCAGCAGCGGGGGGCTTCCCTACGAGCAGTACTTC.

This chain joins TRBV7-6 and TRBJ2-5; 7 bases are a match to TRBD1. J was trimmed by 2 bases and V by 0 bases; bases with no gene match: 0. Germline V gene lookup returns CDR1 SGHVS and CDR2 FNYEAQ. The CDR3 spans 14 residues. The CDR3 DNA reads TGTGCCAGCAGCTTAGCGACAGGGCAAGAGACCCAGTACTTC. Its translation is CASSLATGQETQYF.

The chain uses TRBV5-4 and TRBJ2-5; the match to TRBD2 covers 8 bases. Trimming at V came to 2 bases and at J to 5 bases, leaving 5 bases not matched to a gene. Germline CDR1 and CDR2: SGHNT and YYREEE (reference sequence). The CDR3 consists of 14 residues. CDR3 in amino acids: CASSFGGARETQYF. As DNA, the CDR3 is TGTGCCAGCAGCTTCGGGGGGGCCCGGGAGACCCAGTACTTC.

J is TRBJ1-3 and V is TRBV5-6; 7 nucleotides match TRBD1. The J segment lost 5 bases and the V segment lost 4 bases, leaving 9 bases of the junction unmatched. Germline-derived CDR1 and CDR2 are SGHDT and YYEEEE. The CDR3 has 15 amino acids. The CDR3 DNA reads TGTGCCAGCAGCCTCCGATCGACAGGGCGAAACACCATATATTTT. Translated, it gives CASSLRSTGRNTIYF.

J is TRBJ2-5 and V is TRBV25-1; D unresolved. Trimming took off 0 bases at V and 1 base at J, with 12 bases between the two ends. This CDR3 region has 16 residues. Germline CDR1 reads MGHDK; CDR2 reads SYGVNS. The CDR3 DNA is TGTGCCAGCAGTGAATATGCCGGAGCCCCCCAAGAGACCCAGTACTTC. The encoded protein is CASSEYAGAPQETQYF.

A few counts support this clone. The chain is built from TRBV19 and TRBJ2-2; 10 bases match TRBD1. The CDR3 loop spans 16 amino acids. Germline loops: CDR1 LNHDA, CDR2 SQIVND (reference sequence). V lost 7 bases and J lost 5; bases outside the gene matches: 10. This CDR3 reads CASMKGTGARTGELFF. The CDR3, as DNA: TGTGCCAGTATGAAAGGGACAGGGGCGAGGACCGGGGAGCTGTTTTTT.

CDR3 DNA sequence: TGTGCCAGCAGCGTAGGCCTAGCGGGGGGGAGCTCCTACGAGCAGTACTTC. It yields the protein CASSVGLAGGSSYEQYF. J is TRBJ2-7 and V is TRBV9; the match to TRBD2 covers 12 bases. The V gene's germline CDR1 is SGDLS and CDR2 YYNGEE. The CDR3 runs to 17 residues. Trimming took 0 bases from V and 0 from J; bases not matched to a gene: 4.

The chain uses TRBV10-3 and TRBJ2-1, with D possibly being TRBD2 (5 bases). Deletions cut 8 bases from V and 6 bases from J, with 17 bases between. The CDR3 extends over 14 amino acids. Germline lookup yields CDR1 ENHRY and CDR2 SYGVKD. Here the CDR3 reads CAIGEGEAINEQFF. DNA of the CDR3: TGTGCCATCGGAGAGGGTGAGGCAATCAATGAGCAGTTCTTC.

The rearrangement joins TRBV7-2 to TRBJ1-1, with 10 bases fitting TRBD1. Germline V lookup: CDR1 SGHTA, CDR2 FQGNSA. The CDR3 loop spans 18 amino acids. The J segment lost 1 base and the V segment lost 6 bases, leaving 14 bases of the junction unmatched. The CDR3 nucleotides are TGTGCCAGCAGAGGACCGGGACAGGGGTTTTGGGGGAACACTGAAGCTTTCTTT. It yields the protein CASRGPGQGFWGNTEAFF.

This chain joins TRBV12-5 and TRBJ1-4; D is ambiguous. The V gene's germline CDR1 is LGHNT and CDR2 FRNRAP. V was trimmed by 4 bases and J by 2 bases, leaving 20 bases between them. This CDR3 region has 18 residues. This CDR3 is CASGSPTDKGATNEKLFF. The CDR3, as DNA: TGTGCTAGTGGTTCGCCCACAGATAAGGGAGCGACTAATGAAAAACTGTTTTTT.

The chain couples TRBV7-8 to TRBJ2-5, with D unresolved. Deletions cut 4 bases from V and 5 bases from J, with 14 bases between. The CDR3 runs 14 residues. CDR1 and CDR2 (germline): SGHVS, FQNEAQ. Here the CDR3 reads CASSWSTTPETQYF. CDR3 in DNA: TGTGCCAGCAGCTGGTCGACAACCCCGGAGACCCAGTACTTC.

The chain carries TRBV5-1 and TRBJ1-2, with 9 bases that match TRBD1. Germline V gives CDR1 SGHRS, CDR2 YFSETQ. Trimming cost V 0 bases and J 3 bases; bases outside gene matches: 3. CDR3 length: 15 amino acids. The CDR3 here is CASSLEQGADYGYTF. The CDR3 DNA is TGCGCCAGCAGCTTGGAACAGGGGGCGGACTATGGCTACACCTTC.

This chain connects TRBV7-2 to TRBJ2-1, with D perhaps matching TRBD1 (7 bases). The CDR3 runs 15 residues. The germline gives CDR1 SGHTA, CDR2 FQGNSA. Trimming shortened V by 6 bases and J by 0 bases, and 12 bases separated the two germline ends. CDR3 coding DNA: TGTGCCAGCAGTCCCCAGGGGGGCTCCTACAATGAGCAGTTCTTC. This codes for CASSPQGGSYNEQFF.

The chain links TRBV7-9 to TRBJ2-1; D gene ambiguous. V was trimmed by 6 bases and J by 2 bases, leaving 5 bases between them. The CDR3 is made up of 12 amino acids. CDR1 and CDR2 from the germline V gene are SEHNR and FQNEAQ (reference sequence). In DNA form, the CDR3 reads TGTGCCAGCAGTTCAGCCTACAATGAGCAGTTCTTC. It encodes CASSSAYNEQFF. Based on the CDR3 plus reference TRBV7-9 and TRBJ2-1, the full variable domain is DTGVSQNPRHKITKRGQNVTFRCDPISEHNRLYWYRQTLGQGPEFLTYFQNEAQLEKSRLLSDRFSAERPKGSFSTLEIQRTEQGDSAMYLCASSSAYNEQFFGPGTRLTVL.

CDR3 loop: CASSVLAGWTDTQYF. In nucleotides, the CDR3 is TGTGCCAGCAGTGTATTAGCGGGTTGGACAGATACGCAGTATTTT. The V call is TRBV9, the J call TRBJ2-3, with 7 bases that match TRBD2. Germline V gene lookup returns CDR1 SGDLS and CDR2 YYNGEE. The CDR3 has 15 residues. Germline trimming cut 5 bases from V and 3 bases from J; bases unmatched to any gene: 9. Using reference TRBV9 and TRBJ2-3 for the parts outside the CDR3, the full variable domain is DSGVTQTPKHLITATGQRVTLRCSPRSGDLSVYWYQQSLDQGLQFLIQYYNGEERAKGNILERFSAQQFPDLHSELNLSSLELGDSALYFCASSVLAGWTDTQYFGPGTRLTVL.

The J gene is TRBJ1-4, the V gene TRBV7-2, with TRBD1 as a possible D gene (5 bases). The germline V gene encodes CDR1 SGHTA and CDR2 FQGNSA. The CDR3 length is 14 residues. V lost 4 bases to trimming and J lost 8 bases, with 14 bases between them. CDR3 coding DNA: TGTGCCAGCAGCTCAGGGCCCCTTCGGGAAAAACTGTTTTTT. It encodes CASSSGPLREKLFF.

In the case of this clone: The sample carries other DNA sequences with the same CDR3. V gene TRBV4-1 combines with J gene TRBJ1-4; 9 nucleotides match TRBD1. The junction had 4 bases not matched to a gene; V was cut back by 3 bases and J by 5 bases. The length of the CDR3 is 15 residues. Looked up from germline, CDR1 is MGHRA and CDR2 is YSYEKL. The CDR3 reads CASSQTGTGNEKLFF. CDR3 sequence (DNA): TGCGCCAGCAGCCAGACCGGGACAGGGAATGAAAAACTGTTTTTT.

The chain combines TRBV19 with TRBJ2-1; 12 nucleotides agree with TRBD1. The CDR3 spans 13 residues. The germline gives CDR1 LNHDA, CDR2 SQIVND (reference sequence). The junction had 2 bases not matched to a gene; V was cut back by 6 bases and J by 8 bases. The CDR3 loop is CASRGQGAYEQFF. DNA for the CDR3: TGTGCCAGTAGGGGACAGGGGGCTTATGAGCAGTTCTTC.